This T cell receptor beta chain comes out of a study of T cells after yellow fever vaccination. Study outcomes and limitations: Secondary responses were weaker yet peaked faster, day 5 versus 15.

V shed 3 bases and J shed 4 bases, with 12 bases lying between them. The CDR3 extends over 14 amino acids. Germline lookup yields CDR1 SGDLS and CDR2 YYNGEE. A note on this clonotype: Antigen unknown.

5'RACE template switching generated TCR cDNA, adding a universal primer site and UMIs. MiXCR, applied by TCRdb to the 5' RACE reads, yields one record per CDR3 protein. The table lists a few hundred thousand distinct CDR3 sequences, around a tenth of them singletons, with more than 15% in the top ten. This sample comprised PBMCs, obtained on the day of the first yellow fever vaccination. This chain links TRBV9 with TRBJ2-3; D may correspond to TRBD1 or TRBD2 (7 bases each). This sequence originates from a man between 18 and 35 years old who received the YFV17D yellow fever vaccine. The CDR3 DNA follows: TGTGCCAGCAGCGGGGGAGGGGGCGCAGATACGCAGTATTTT. It is translated as CASSGGGGADTQYF.